This is a list of T cell receptor beta chains from one sample in a study of T-cell memory formation after mild COVID-19. TCRdb recomputed calls from the 5' RACE reads with MiXCR, one row per CDR3 protein. This sample carries 98,000 or so distinct CDR3 sequences, about 18% of them seen once, and the ten largest clones take approximately 5.5%. The sequenced material came from PBMCs or a T cell subset sorted from them (not recorded which). The receptors were sampled from a man aged 18 to 29 who had mild COVID-19 (a few samples of this study predate the infection). Cell type and time point are not known. The CDR3 runs from the conserved cysteine through the conserved F or W. The D gene is left open where the match is weak.

>TRBD1|TRBJ1-5|TRBV12-3/TRBV12-4
CASSSGQGDNQPQHF
>.|TRBJ2-3|TRBV5-1
CASRTGTPPDTQYF
>.|TRBJ1-6|TRBV5-1
CASSLIPGGEVPLHF
>.|TRBJ1-4|TRBV12-3/TRBV12-4
CASSLIDEKLFF
>TRBD2|TRBJ2-1|TRBV20-1
CSARESGGINEQFF
>.|TRBJ2-5|TRBV5-1
CASSLLGNQETQYF
>TRBD2|TRBJ2-5|TRBV29-1
CSGGGRQPVETQYF
>.|TRBJ2-3|TRBV10-3
CATLPFGADTQYF
>TRBD2|TRBJ2-2|TRBV7-2
CASSLELAGTGELFF
>.|TRBJ2-5|TRBV27
CASSLYRAETQYF
>.|TRBJ1-5|TRBV20-1
CSASAGTGGQPQHF
>TRBD2|TRBJ2-3|TRBV7-2
CASSSSGGAGRADTQYF
>TRBD2|TRBJ2-3|TRBV5-1
CASRTSGDSTDTQYF
>.|TRBJ1-1|TRBV19
CASSIDRGSSMNTEAFF
>.|TRBJ2-6|TRBV5-1
CASSLEAGANVLTF
>.|TRBJ2-1|TRBV6-2/TRBV6-3
CASSYWTRGLINEQFF
>.|TRBJ2-3|TRBV5-1
CASSFGRPSTDTQYF
>.|TRBJ2-1|TRBV27
CASSFAGVYNEQFF
>TRBD1|TRBJ2-3|TRBV20-1
CSAITGGWEDTQYF
>.|TRBJ1-1|TRBV6-9
CAAVRRSIDRTEAFF